The present T cell receptor beta chain was sequenced within a study of spatial heterogeneity in lung cancer. Overall study context: On average, each unique TCR and UMI combination appeared more than ten times in raw reads.

TCRdb passed the 5' RACE reads through MiXCR, listing each CDR3 protein once. The table shows roughly 82,000 distinct CDR3 sequences, with roughly an eighth occurring only once. In germline, CDR1 is SNHLY, CDR2 FYNNEI. The V end lost 4 bases, the J end lost 7 bases, and 5 bases lay between the germline ends. The CDR3 has 10 amino acids. Sample time point: sample taken at primary tumor resection. Unsorted whole RNA from tumor, nontumor lung or frozen PBMC underwent sequencing. This clonotype was sampled from a male donor with early-stage non-small cell lung cancer. This sample comprised PBMCs, obtained at surgery. This chain links TRBV2 with TRBJ2-7, with no clear D. CDR3 bases: TGTGCCAGCAGTGGTTTAGAGCAGTACTTC. Protein sequence: CASSGLEQYF.